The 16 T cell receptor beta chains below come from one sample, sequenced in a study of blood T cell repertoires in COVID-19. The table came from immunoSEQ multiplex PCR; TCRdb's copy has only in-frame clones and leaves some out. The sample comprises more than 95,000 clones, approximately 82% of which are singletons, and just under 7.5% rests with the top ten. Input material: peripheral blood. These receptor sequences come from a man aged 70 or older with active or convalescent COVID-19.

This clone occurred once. The CDR3 DNA sequence: TGTGCCAGCAGTTTGATGGGGCCCAGCAATCAGCCCCAGCATTTT. Its protein product is CASSLMGPSNQPQHF. V is TRBV28 and J is TRBJ1-5; a possible D gene is TRBD1 (5 bases). Germline loops: CDR1 MDHEN, CDR2 SYDVKM. The CDR3 is made up of 15 amino acids. V lost 3 bases and J 1 base, leaving 10 bases between the germline ends.

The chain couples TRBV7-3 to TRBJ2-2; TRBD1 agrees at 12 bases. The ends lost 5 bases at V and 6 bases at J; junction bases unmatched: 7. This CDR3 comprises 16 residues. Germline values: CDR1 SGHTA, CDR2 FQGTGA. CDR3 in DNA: TGTGCCAGCAGCCCCCCGGGACAGGGGGCGGCCGGGGAGCTGTTTTTT. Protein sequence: CASSPPGQGAAGELFF.

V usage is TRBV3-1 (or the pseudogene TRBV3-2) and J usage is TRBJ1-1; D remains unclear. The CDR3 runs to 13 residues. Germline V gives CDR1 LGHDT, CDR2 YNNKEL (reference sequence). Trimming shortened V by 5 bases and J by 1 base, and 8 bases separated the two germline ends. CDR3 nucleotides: TGTGCCAGCAGCTCAGTTTCGAACACTGAAGCTTTCTTT. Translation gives CASSSVSNTEAFF.

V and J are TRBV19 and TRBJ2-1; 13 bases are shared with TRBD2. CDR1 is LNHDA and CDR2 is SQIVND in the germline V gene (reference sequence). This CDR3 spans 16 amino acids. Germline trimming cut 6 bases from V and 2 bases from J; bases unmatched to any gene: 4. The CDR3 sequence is CASSRTSGSPYNEQFF. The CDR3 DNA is TGTGCCAGTAGCCGGACTAGCGGGAGCCCCTACAATGAGCAGTTCTTC.

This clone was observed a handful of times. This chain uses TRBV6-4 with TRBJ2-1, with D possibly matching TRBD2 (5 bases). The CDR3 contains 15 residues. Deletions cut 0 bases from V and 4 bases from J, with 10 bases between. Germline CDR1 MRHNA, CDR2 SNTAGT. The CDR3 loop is CASSDSIEGYNEQFF. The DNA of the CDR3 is TGTGCCAGCAGTGACTCGATTGAGGGTTACAATGAGCAGTTCTTC.

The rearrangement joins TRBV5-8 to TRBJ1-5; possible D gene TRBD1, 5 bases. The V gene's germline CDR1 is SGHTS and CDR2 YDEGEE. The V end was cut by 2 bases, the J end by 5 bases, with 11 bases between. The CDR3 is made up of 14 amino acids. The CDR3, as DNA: TGTGCCAGCAGCTTCTCGTCAGGGCATCAGCCCCAGCATTTT. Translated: CASSFSSGHQPQHF.

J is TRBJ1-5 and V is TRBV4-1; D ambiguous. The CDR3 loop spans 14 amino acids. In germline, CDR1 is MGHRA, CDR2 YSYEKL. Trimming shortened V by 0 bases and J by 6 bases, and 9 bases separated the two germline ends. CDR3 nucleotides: TGCGCCAGCAGCCAAGACTCGGTTGGTCAGCCCCAGCATTTT. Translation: CASSQDSVGQPQHF.

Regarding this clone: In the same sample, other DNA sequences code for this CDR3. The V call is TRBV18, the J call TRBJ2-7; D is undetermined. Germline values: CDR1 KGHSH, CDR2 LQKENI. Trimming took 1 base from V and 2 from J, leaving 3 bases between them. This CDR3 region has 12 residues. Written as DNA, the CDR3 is TGTGCCAGCTCACCACGCGCCTACGAGCAGTACTTC. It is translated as CASSPRAYEQYF.

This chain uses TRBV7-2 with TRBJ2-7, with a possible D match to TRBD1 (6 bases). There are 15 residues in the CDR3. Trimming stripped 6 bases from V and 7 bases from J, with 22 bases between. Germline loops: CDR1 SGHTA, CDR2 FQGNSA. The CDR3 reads CASRQGVEGYLEQYF. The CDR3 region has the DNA TGTGCCAGCAGACAGGGAGTAGAGGGGTACTTGGAGCAGTACTTC. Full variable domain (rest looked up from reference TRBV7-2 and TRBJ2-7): GAGVSQSPSNKVTEKGKDVELRCDPISGHTALYWYRQSLGQGLEFLIYFQGNSAPDKSGLPSDRFSAERTGGSVSTLTIQRTQQEDSAVYLCASRQGVEGYLEQYFGPGTRLTVT.

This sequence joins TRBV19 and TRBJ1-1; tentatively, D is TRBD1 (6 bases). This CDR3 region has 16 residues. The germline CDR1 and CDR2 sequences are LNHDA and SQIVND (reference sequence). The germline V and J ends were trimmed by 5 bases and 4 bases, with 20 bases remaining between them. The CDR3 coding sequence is TGTGCCAGTAGTGGAAGGGGGTGGGGAGAGGTCACTGAAGCTTTCTTT. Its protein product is CASSGRGWGEVTEAFF.

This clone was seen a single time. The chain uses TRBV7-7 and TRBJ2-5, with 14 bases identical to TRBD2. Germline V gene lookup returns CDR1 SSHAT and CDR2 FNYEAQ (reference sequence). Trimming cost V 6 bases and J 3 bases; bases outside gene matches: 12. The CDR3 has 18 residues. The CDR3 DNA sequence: TGTGCCAGCAGTCATCTGACTAGCGGGAGGGGGAAGGAAGAGACCCAGTACTTC. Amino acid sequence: CASSHLTSGRGKEETQYF.

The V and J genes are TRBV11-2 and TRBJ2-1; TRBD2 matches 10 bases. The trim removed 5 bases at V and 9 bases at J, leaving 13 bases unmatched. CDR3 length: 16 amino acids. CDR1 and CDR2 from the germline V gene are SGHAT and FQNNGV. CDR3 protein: CASSIKRGGLSLEQFF. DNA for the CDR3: TGTGCCAGCAGCATAAAGCGGGGGGGCCTATCCCTTGAGCAGTTCTTC. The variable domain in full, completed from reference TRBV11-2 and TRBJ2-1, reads EAGVAQSPRYKIIEKRQSVAFWCNPISGHATLYWYQQILGQGPKLLIQFQNNGVVDDSQLPKDRFSAERLKGVDSTLKIQPAKLEDSAVYLCASSIKRGGLSLEQFFGPGTRLTVL.

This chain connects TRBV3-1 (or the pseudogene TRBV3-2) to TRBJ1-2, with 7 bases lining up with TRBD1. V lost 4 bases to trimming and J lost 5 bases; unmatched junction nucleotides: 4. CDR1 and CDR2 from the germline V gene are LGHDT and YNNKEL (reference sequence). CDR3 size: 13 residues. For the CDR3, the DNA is TGTGCCAGCAGCCTGGGACAGCTTTATGGCTACACCTTC. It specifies CASSLGQLYGYTF.

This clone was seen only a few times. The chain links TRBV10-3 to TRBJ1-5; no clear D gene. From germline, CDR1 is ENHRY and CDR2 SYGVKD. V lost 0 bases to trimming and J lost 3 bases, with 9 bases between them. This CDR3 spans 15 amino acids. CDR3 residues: CAISESNSFNQPQHF. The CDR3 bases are TGTGCCATCAGTGAGTCGAACAGTTTCAATCAGCCCCAGCATTTT.

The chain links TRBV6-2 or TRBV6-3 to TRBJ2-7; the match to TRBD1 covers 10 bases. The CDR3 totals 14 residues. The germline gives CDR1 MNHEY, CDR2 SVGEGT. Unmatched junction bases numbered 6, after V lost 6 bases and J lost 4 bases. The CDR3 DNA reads TGTGCCAGCAGCCGACAGGGGGCGCTTTACGAGCAGTACTTC. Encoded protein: CASSRQGALYEQYF.

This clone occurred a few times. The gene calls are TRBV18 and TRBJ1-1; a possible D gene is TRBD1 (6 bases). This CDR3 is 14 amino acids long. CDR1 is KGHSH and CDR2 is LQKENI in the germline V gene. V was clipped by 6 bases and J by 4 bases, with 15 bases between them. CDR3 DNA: TGTGCCAGCTCCACGGCAGGGGTGGGCACTGAAGCTTTCTTT. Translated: CASSTAGVGTEAFF.